The 11 T cell receptor beta chains reported below all come from one sample, sequenced in a study of cytomegalovirus exposure and HLA in healthy donors. PCR used 60 Vbeta primers and 13 Jbeta primers. Using immunoSEQ multiplex PCR, the repertoire was profiled, and TCRdb retains in-frame clones only, with some absent. The sample includes 110,000 to 150,000 clones, 72% of them seen just once. Sequencing used PBMCs. These receptor sequences come from a man between 40 and 49 years old in good health and CMV-seronegative.

The chain couples TRBV5-1 to TRBJ2-7, with 10 bases lining up with TRBD1. Germline CDR1 SGHRS, CDR2 YFSETQ. V lost 4 bases and J lost 4; bases outside the gene matches: 11. This CDR3 region has 16 residues. The CDR3 DNA is TGCGCCAGCAGCCCGGACAGGGGGGGTTCAACTTACGAGCAGTACTTC. Protein sequence: CASSPDRGGSTYEQYF. The full variable domain, rest sourced from reference TRBV5-1 and TRBJ2-7, is KAGVTQTPRYLIKTRGQQVTLSCSPISGHRSVSWYQQTPGQGLQFLFEYFSETQRNKGNFPGRFSGRQFSNSRSEMNVSTLELGDSALYLCASSPDRGGSTYEQYFGPGTRLTVT.

The chain couples TRBV30 to TRBJ2-1; 10 bases match TRBD2. Germline-derived CDR1 and CDR2 are GTSNPN and SVGIG (reference sequence). The CDR3 is 16 residues long. With 5 bases clipped from V and 8 bases from J, the junction kept 15 bases outside the gene matches. CDR3 DNA sequence: TGTGCCTGGGGACTAAAGACTAGCGGGCCGGAGGATGAGCAGTTCTTC. This sequence encodes CAWGLKTSGPEDEQFF.

The V call is TRBV28, the J call TRBJ2-7; 7 positions match TRBD2. Looked up from germline, CDR1 is MDHEN and CDR2 is SYDVKM. The ends lost 3 bases at V and 4 bases at J; junction bases unmatched: 6. This CDR3 comprises 14 residues. This CDR3 reads CASSFFSGIYEQYF. The DNA for the CDR3 is TGTGCCAGCAGTTTCTTCAGCGGGATTTACGAGCAGTACTTC.

The rearrangement joins TRBV6-5 to TRBJ1-1, with a tentative D call TRBD1 (6 bases). The ends were cut back, 5 bases at V and 5 bases at J, with 18 bases in the middle. This CDR3 spans 15 amino acids. Per germline, CDR1 MNHEY and CDR2 SVGAGI. CDR3 sequence: CASSTSGAPKTEAFF. The CDR3 DNA is TGTGCCAGCAGTACTTCAGGGGCTCCGAAGACTGAAGCTTTCTTT.

As to this clone: The junction departs from germline at one end; a sequencing error may be responsible. The CDR3 coding sequence is TGTGCCAGCTCACCCCGAGGAGGACTTGATGGCTACCCCTTC. Residues: CASSPRGGLDGYPF. The chain employs TRBV18 and TRBJ1-2, with D uncertain. This CDR3 spans 14 amino acids. CDR1 KGHSH and CDR2 LQKENI come from the germline V gene.

This rearrangement joins TRBV4-1 to TRBJ2-1; 9 nucleotides align to TRBD2. Germline assignment: CDR1 MGHRA and CDR2 YSYEKL. CDR3 length equals 16 residues. Trimming cost V 2 bases and J 6 bases; bases outside gene matches: 8. In nucleotides, the CDR3 is TGCGCCAGCAGCCAACTTGGGACTAGCCCCTCCAATGAGCAGTTCTTC. It encodes CASSQLGTSPSNEQFF.

The rearrangement joins TRBV7-2 to TRBJ2-5, with 7 positions matching TRBD1. In germline, CDR1 is SGHTA, CDR2 FQGNSA. The CDR3 has 14 residues. The ends lost 3 bases at V and 2 bases at J; junction bases unmatched: 3. The CDR3: CASSFQGQQETQYF. In DNA, the CDR3 is TGTGCCAGCAGCTTTCAGGGACAGCAAGAGACCCAGTACTTC. The complete variable domain, with remaining parts taken from reference TRBV7-2 and TRBJ2-5, reads GAGVSQSPSNKVTEKGKDVELRCDPISGHTALYWYRQSLGQGLEFLIYFQGNSAPDKSGLPSDRFSAERTGGSVSTLTIQRTQQEDSAVYLCASSFQGQQETQYFGPGTRLLVL.

The chain carries TRBV30 and TRBJ2-1; D perhaps matches TRBD1 (5 bases). Trimming took 8 bases from V and 2 from J, leaving 13 bases between them. This CDR3 contains 13 residues. Germline CDR1 is GTSNPN and CDR2 is SVGIG (reference sequence). The CDR3 DNA reads as TGTGCCCGGACATCCCCCACCTACAATGAGCAGTTCTTC. Translating it yields CARTSPTYNEQFF.

The chain links TRBV7-9 to TRBJ2-7; perhaps TRBD1 as D (6 bases). The V end was cut by 4 bases, the J end by 6 bases, with 28 bases between. This CDR3 region has 18 residues. Germline CDR1 is SEHNR and CDR2 is FQNEAQ (reference sequence). CDR3 protein: CASSSRGNPLNLGGEQYF. The CDR3 DNA reads as TGTGCCAGCAGCTCTAGGGGGAACCCCCTTAACCTAGGCGGCGAGCAGTACTTC.

The genes are TRBV7-9 and TRBJ2-6, with a weak D call TRBD1 (6 bases). Germline-derived CDR1 and CDR2 are SEHNR and FQNEAQ (reference sequence). V gave up 5 bases and J gave up 0 bases, with 17 bases separating them. This CDR3 spans 18 amino acids. CDR3 region: CASSKQGTKISGANVLTF. The CDR3 DNA reads as TGTGCCAGCAGCAAGCAGGGGACAAAAATCTCTGGGGCCAACGTCCTGACTTTC.

The J gene is TRBJ2-1, the V gene TRBV28, with D possibly matching TRBD2 (6 bases). The V gene's germline CDR1 is MDHEN and CDR2 SYDVKM. This CDR3 region has 15 residues. Trimming took 4 bases from V and 0 from J, leaving 10 bases between them. Here the CDR3 reads CASSSERASYNEQFF. The CDR3 DNA is TGTGCCAGCAGTTCGGAGCGGGCCTCCTACAATGAGCAGTTCTTC.